Listed below are T cell receptor beta chains from one sample, sequenced in a study of shared T cell receptors in the human thymus. The protocol was immunoSEQ multiplex PCR, while the TCRdb copy is restricted to in-frame clones and leaves out a portion. The profile covers 500,000 to 750,000 clones, with more than 75% appearing a single time and roughly 0.0097% taken by the ten largest. This same sample was also taken into another study, of human thymus T cells.

Sequenced: thymocytes. Receptors were obtained from a boy under two years old with a congenital heart defect. CDR3s include the opening cysteine and the closing phenylalanine or tryptophan.

>TRBV5-1
CASSFLGGKGAYEQYF
>TRBV7-8
CASSLRPGTRVYNEQFF
>TRBV4-1
CASSQDAGAYAEQYF
>TRBV18
CASSGLAPGDEQYF
>TRBV27
CASSLYGGGGQAFF
>TRBV19
CASSIQGANEKLFF
>TRBV19
CASSISDRAGSGYTF
>TRBV5-6
CASSFSASGIETQYF
>TRBV7-3
CASSIRGEDTEAFF
>TRBV6-6
CASNKGGNTEAFF
>TRBV6-5
CASTPWEGNNEQFF
>TRBV19
CASSTGGHPVGEQYF
>TRBV5-6
CASSPGDRGLAGHSYEQYF
>TRBV19
CASSSTGKGGNEQFF
>TRBV7-9
CASSPGTINEQFF
>TRBV30
CAWSVKPGHGIVTLHF
>TRBV7-9
CASSDPTGYNEQFF
>TRBV6-5
CASSYQDKNTEAFF
>TRBV11-3
CASRPGQGSGNTIYF
>TRBV30
CAWKEREGRAYEQYF
>TRBV2
CASRPPWGKLMNTGELFF
>TRBV14
CASSHTREGAKNIQYF
>TRBV15
CATSTLRGTSGASTDTQYF
>TRBV7-8
CASSFFDRDEQYF
>TRBV27
CASSWTSGRYEQYF
>TRBV27
CASSLAGSATGELFF
>TRBV19
CASSAQGKSYNEQFF
>TRBV9
CASSLSGATNQPQHF
>TRBV5-6
CASSEGTASYEQYF
>TRBV29-1
CSAHQEAQYF
>TRBV6-5
CASSSGPGPQPQHF
>TRBV5-1
CASSLAPRSPSDEQYF
>TRBV21-1
CASPAGGPVLGEQYF
>TRBV25-1
CATLGGPTFNTGELFF
>TRBV7-2
CASSLEGTYEQYF
>TRBV5-1
CASSCQAGIYNEQFF
>TRBV6-5
CASSYSVQAQETQYF
>TRBV25-1
CASRCDTGNWEAFF
>TRBV19
CASSIGLAGGLDTGELFF
>TRBV11-2
CASRPLAGVGPETQYF
>TRBV27
CASSLSPGQGMNEQFF
>TRBV28
CASSLDRGNTEAFF
>TRBV2
CASSDPLAGTDTQYF
>TRBV11-3
CASSLSDNSSGANVLTF
>TRBV5-6
CASSSLAGYEQYF
>TRBV9
CASSDDSGAYEQYF
>TRBV7-2
CASSLGTRYNEQFF
>TRBV27
CASSRGGRNEQFF
>TRBV4-1
CASSRYPAGSYNEQFF
>TRBV7-8
CASSLALAGVWNEQFF
>TRBV28
CASSLLPIPLREHHEQYF
>TRBV11-2
CASSWPGGHEQYF
>TRBV11-2
CASSPEAHFASYEQYF
>TRBV28
CASSLSGSIDNEQFF
>TRBV5-4
CASSLAGRRLQETQYF
>TRBV4-1
CASSPSGGPTSFYEQYF
>TRBV29-1
CSVDGLAPQNEQFF
>TRBV18
CASSPPGGGSYEQYF
>TRBV4-3
CASSQDLGLSGETQYF
>TRBV11-3
CASSGGQGRNTEAFF